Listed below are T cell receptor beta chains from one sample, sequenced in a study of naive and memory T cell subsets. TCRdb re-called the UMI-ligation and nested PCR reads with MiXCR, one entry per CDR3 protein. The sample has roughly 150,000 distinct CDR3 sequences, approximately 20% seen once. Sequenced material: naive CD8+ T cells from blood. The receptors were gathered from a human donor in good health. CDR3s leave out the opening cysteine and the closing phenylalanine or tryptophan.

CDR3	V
SVFLRARLNYGYT	TRBV29-1
SARPRDSYEQY	TRBV20-1
SVGGSGVRTDTQY	TRBV29-1
ASSPKDHSYNEQF	TRBV18
ATSDNSLNQPQH	TRBV24-1
ASSFRMRDNEQF	TRBV28
ASSYVKPGAKNIQY	TRBV6-5
ASSLSYSNYGYT	TRBV27
ASSRQGRNEQY	TRBV6-6
ASSFGVGNQPQH	TRBV27
ASSLAGQGRNSPLH	TRBV12-3/TRBV12-4
ASAGESGGGTQY	TRBV27
ASSYTYEQY	TRBV6-2/TRBV6-3
ASSRTELHSRMNTEAF	TRBV28
ASSESGFTGELF	TRBV9
ASSYINQPQH	TRBV6-2/TRBV6-3
ASSPVGTGVANEQF	TRBV13
ASSPPSRQPQH	TRBV6-5
ASSQDAELLMTGELF	TRBV4-2
ASSPEGAANQETQY	TRBV11-1
ASNTLAGGPDTQY	TRBV27
ASSSGTGTDTQY	TRBV5-1
AWSVREWNEQF	TRBV30
ASSLVAGVIYEQY	TRBV5-5
ASSATESAYNEQF	TRBV7-6
ASSFAQNYEQY	TRBV28
ASSFPGQGGFNTEAF	TRBV5-4
ASSSTGRGPYYNEQF	TRBV12-3/TRBV12-4
SARDEPYGYT	TRBV20-1